A selection of T cell receptor beta chains follows, all from one sample in a study of cytomegalovirus exposure and HLA in healthy donors. The table came from immunoSEQ multiplex PCR; TCRdb's copy has only in-frame clones and leaves some out. The sample includes some 130,000 clones, 82% of them seen just once. Sequenced input: PBMCs. These receptors originate from a male donor in good health and CMV-seropositive. The CDR3 runs from the conserved cysteine through the conserved F or W. Each record gives: J gene, D gene, clone size, V gene, CDR3 DNA, CDR3 protein. The D gene is left open where the match is weak. For some rows the clone size is stated as once, few or many, or as a class when expanded; others skip it.

TRBJ2-7	TRBD2	.	TRBV7-2	TGTGCCAGCAGCTGGGGGACTAGCGGGAGTAGTATGTTGTACGAGCAGTACTTC	CASSWGTSGSSMLYEQYF
TRBJ1-5	.	.	TRBV6-5	TGTGCCAGCGGGACATCATATAGCAATCAGCCCCAGCATTTT	CASGTSYSNQPQHF
TRBJ2-3	.	.	TRBV5-1	TGCGCCAGCAGCTTCTCCCGTTGGCCCACAGATACGCAGTATTTT	CASSFSRWPTDTQYF
TRBJ1-2	.	.	TRBV9	TGTGCCAGCAGCCCAGGGGTTGTCTATGGCTACACCTTC	CASSPGVVYGYTF
TRBJ2-7	TRBD2	.	TRBV5-4	TGTGCCAGCAGCCCAGGACTAGCGGGAGGCGAGCAGTACTTC	CASSPGLAGGEQYF
TRBJ2-7	.	.	TRBV4-3	TGCGCCAGCAGCCAAGATTGGGCGACAGCGTACGAGCAGTACTTC	CASSQDWATAYEQYF
TRBJ2-4	TRBD2	few	TRBV6-5	TGTGCCTGCGGGGAGGGAAACATTCAGTACTTC	CACGEGNIQYF
TRBJ2-2	.	.	TRBV5-1	TGCGCCAGCAGCGGCGGAAGGAACACCGGGGAGCTGTTTTTT	CASSGGRNTGELFF
TRBJ2-7	.	.	TRBV6-4	TGTGCCAGCAGTGACTCGGGGACTCAGTACGAGCAGTACTTC	CASSDSGTQYEQYF
TRBJ2-1	.	.	TRBV28	TGTGCCAGCACCGGGGATCCGCGAAATGAGCAGTTCTTC	CASTGDPRNEQFF
TRBJ1-3	.	.	TRBV30	TGTGCCTGGAGTGTACCCAGTCCCGCTGGAAACACCATATATTTT	CAWSVPSPAGNTIYF
TRBJ2-7	TRBD2	.	TRBV6-5	TGTGCCAGCAGTTCCCGGGGCGCGGGAGCTTACGAGCAGTACTTC	CASSSRGAGAYEQYF
TRBJ2-2	TRBD1	.	TRBV7-3	TGTGCCAGCAGCCGGGGACAGGGGCGGACCGGGGAGCTGTTTTTT	CASSRGQGRTGELFF
TRBJ2-7	TRBD2	.	TRBV9	TGTGCCAGCAGTCTAGAATCAGCGGGAGGGGGCGAGCAGTACTTC	CASSLESAGGGEQYF
TRBJ2-3	TRBD2	once	TRBV2	TGTGCCAGCAGTGGGGGTAGCGGGAGTGTCGGAGATACGCAGTATTTT	CASSGGSGSVGDTQYF
TRBJ2-1	TRBD2	few	TRBV2	TGTGCCAGCCAGAGACTAGCCCACAATGAGCAGTTCTTC	CASQRLAHNEQFF
TRBJ1-1	.	.	TRBV5-4	TGTGCCAGCAGCCCCCCGGGTTCGGCGAGGAACACTGAAGCTTTCTTT	CASSPPGSARNTEAFF
TRBJ2-7	TRBD1	.	TRBV27	TGTGCCAGCAGTTTATCTGGACAGGGTTCCTACGAGCAGTACTTC	CASSLSGQGSYEQYF
TRBJ1-2	.	once	TRBV29-1	TGCAGCGTTCTGCTATCCTATGGCTACACCTTC	CSVLLSYGYTF
TRBJ2-6	.	.	TRBV5-6	TGTGCCAGCAGACCCGCCCTAGAGGGGGCCAACGTCCTGACTTTC	CASRPALEGANVLTF
TRBJ2-1	.	.	TRBV25-1	TGTGCCAGCAGTGAAGGGGAAGGGGGCAATGAGCAGTTCTTC	CASSEGEGGNEQFF
TRBJ2-5	TRBD2	.	TRBV11-2	TGTGCCAGCCGGGGGGGGCCCTCGGAGACCCAGTACTTC	CASRGGPSETQYF
TRBJ2-3	.	.	TRBV4-3	TGCGCCAGCCGCCGCTCCCGGGACTCAAGCCCAGATACGCAGTATTTT	CASRRSRDSSPDTQYF
TRBJ2-3	TRBD1	.	TRBV19	TGTGCCAGTACCTCGGACAGGGGGGGTACAGATACGCAGTATTTT	CASTSDRGGTDTQYF
TRBJ2-2	.	.	TRBV18	TGTGCCAGCTCACTAGACCGGGACTGGCACACCGGGGAGCTGTTTTTT	CASSLDRDWHTGELFF
TRBJ2-7	TRBD2	.	TRBV7-6	TGTGCCAGCAGCCTAGCGGGAGGGCCACACGAGCAGTACTTC	CASSLAGGPHEQYF
TRBJ1-1	TRBD1	.	TRBV10-3	TGTGCCACCCAGGCCTCCGGGACAGCCAGAAAGAACACTGAAGCTTTCTTT	CATQASGTARKNTEAFF
TRBJ2-3	TRBD2	.	TRBV10-3	TGTGCCATCAGCAGCGGGGGCAGCACAGATACGCAGTATTTT	CAISSGGSTDTQYF
TRBJ2-2	.	.	TRBV10-3	TGTGCCATCAGTCCCCGAAAAGGAACAGAGACCGGGGAGCTGTTTTTT	CAISPRKGTETGELFF
TRBJ2-7	TRBD1	.	TRBV2	TGTGCCAGCAGACTACCTGGGCCCAGGGGGCGCGGCGAGCAGTACTTC	CASRLPGPRGRGEQYF
TRBJ1-2	.	.	TRBV18	TGTGCCAGCTCACCAGAGAGGGTCAACTATGGCTACACCTTC	CASSPERVNYGYTF
TRBJ2-7	TRBD1	.	TRBV18	TGTGCCAGCTCACCAGACAGGGGCAACTCCGAGCAGTACTTC	CASSPDRGNSEQYF
TRBJ2-1	TRBD2	.	TRBV25-1	TGTGCCAGCAGTGTTGGACTAGCGGGAGATGAGCAGTTCTTC	CASSVGLAGDEQFF
TRBJ2-7	.	few	TRBV5-1	TGCGCCAGCAGCTTGGACCACAGCTCCTACGAGCAGTACTTC	CASSLDHSSYEQYF
TRBJ2-7	TRBD1	.	TRBV9	TGTGCCAGCAGCGCCGACCTAGGACAGGCCTACGAGCAGTACTTC	CASSADLGQAYEQYF
TRBJ2-7	.	.	TRBV29-1	TGCAGCGTTGAAGATCCGGCGGGGCTCAACTCCTACGAGCAGTACTTC	CSVEDPAGLNSYEQYF
TRBJ1-1	.	few	TRBV28	TGTGCCAGCAGTCATCCAGACTTGGACACTGAAGCTTTCTTT	CASSHPDLDTEAFF